Listed below are T cell receptor beta chains from one sample, sequenced in a study of shared clonotypes between healthy human individuals. Data came from immunoSEQ multiplex PCR; TCRdb stores just in-frame clones and leaves some out. The repertoire holds some 2.1 million clones, with 85% to 95% as singletons. Sequences were obtained from naive CD4+ T cells sorted from blood. These receptors were collected from a man aged 18 to 29 in good health. Each CDR3 is given with its conserved first and last residue. A D gene is named only where the DNA matches it firmly.

>TRBJ2-3|TRBV10-1|NA
TGCGCCAGCAGTGAGGACAGGCCCGGCACAGATACGCAGTATTTT
CASSEDRPGTDTQYF
>TRBJ1-5|TRBV10-3|NA
TGTGCCATCAGTGAATCGGACAGCCGGCGCAATCAGCCCCAGCATTTT
CAISESDSRRNQPQHF
>TRBJ1-1|TRBV5-1|NA
TGCGCCAGCAGCTTGGGGCAGGGAGGAACTGAAGCTTTCTTT
CASSLGQGGTEAFF
>TRBJ1-5|TRBV30|NA
TGTGCCTGGAGTAAAGGGACGGTGGAGCCCCAGCATTTT
CAWSKGTVEPQHF
>TRBJ1-6|TRBV6-5|TRBD1
TGTGCCAGCAGATTGGGACAGAATTCACCCCTCCACTTT
CASRLGQNSPLHF
>TRBJ1-6|TRBV7-6|NA
TGTGCCAGCAGCACGACGGGAAATTCACCCCTCCACTTT
CASSTTGNSPLHF
>TRBJ2-5|TRBV7-3|NA
TGTGCCAGCAGCTTAAAAGGGGGGGAGACCCAGTACTTC
CASSLKGGETQYF
>TRBJ2-5|TRBV6-1|NA
TGTGCCAGCAGTGACCCTAGGGGGGGCGGAGAGACCCAGTACTTC
CASSDPRGGGETQYF
>TRBJ2-1|TRBV12-5|NA
TGTGCTAGTGGTGAACAATACAATGAGCAGTTCTTC
CASGEQYNEQFF
>TRBJ2-1|TRBV6-4|NA
TGTGCCAGTGGGACCCACTGGGGTCAGCAGTACAATGAGCAGTTCTTC
CASGTHWGQQYNEQFF
>TRBJ2-7|TRBV12-5|TRBD1
TGTGCTAGTGGTTTGAGTGTGTACCCCGGGACAGACTACGAGCAGTACTTC
CASGLSVYPGTDYEQYF
>TRBJ2-1|TRBV6-5|TRBD2
TGTGCCAGCAGTTCCCTTAGCGGGAGTTCGAATGAGCAGTTCTTC
CASSSLSGSSNEQFF
>TRBJ1-3|TRBV18|NA
TGTGCCAGCTCACCACCGGTCTCTGGAAACACCATATATTTT
CASSPPVSGNTIYF
>TRBJ1-1|TRBV27|NA
TGTGCCAGCACCGGGGAGGGTGAAGCTTTCTTT
CASTGEGEAFF
>TRBJ2-7|TRBV19|NA
TGTGCCAGTTCCGCTCTACAGGGCTACGAGCAGTACTTC
CASSALQGYEQYF
>TRBJ1-6|TRBV21-1|NA
TGTGCCAGCAGCAATCCAGGACAGGGGAATAATTCACCCCTCCACTTT
CASSNPGQGNNSPLHF
>TRBJ1-2|TRBV5-6|NA
TGTGCCAGCAGCCTAAAATCAGACAGGCCCTCGGGGGGCTACACCTTC
CASSLKSDRPSGGYTF
>TRBJ1-1|TRBV7-8|NA
TGTGCCAGCAGCTTAGTTCCGGGCACTGAAGCTTTCTTT
CASSLVPGTEAFF